This TCR beta chain was recovered during a study of blood T cell repertoires in COVID-19. On the study more broadly: The samples span acute and convalescent COVID-19 from the United States, Italy and Spain.

This CDR3 is built from 14 residues. V shed 3 bases and J 4 bases; nucleotides not matched to a gene: 4. Germline V CDR1 and CDR2: KGHSH, LQKENI. Assay: immunoSEQ multiplex PCR; the TCRdb copy retains only in-frame clones and omits some. The sample has roughly 68,000 clones, about 82% seen once. This chain uses TRBV18 with TRBJ1-1, with 8 bases that match TRBD1. Sequencing was carried out using peripheral blood. This TCR was sampled from a man between 50 and 59 years old with acute or convalescent COVID-19. The CDR3 protein is CASSPQGAGTEAFF. The CDR3 region has the DNA TGTGCCAGCTCACCCCAGGGGGCAGGCACTGAAGCTTTCTTT.